These 18 T cell receptor beta chains originate from one sample sequenced in a study of radiotherapy plus CTLA-4 blockade in lung cancer (dated by TCRdb to between 2017 and 2018). Receptor libraries were prepared by the immunoSEQ multiplex PCR assay. TCRdb limited this immuneACCESS table to in-frame rearrangements with V and J called. A share of clones is missing; checked studies link under half to unresolved V genes, and the rest is unexplained. This sample comprises roughly 63,000 clones, around 68% of them detected only once. The leading ten clones occupy about 8% of the sample. Sequencing used peripheral blood, obtained from a patient treated with radiotherapy plus ipilimumab. The receptor source for this set is a human donor with non-small cell lung cancer whose response to radiotherapy plus ipilimumab could not be evaluated.

Comments on this clone: The junction does not match germline at one end; this may be a read error. This rearrangement joins TRBV28 to TRBJ1-3; D not certain. The length of the CDR3 is 13 residues. Germline CDR1 and CDR2: MDHEN and SYDVKM. CDR3 nucleotide sequence: TGTGCCAGCATCCCTTCACCGGGAAGCACCATATATTTT. Translated, it gives CASIPSPGSTIYF.

This rearrangement joins TRBV13 to TRBJ2-1; D uncertain. CDR1 PRHDT and CDR2 FYEKMQ come from the germline V gene (reference sequence). The CDR3 has 14 residues. The V end was cut by 2 bases, the J end by 3 bases, with 8 bases between. For the CDR3, the DNA is TGTGCCAGCAGCTTACAACTGTTCTACAATGAGCAGTTCTTC. This encodes CASSLQLFYNEQFF.

V gene TRBV6-6 combines with J gene TRBJ1-2; 10 bases fit TRBD1. Germline V gene lookup returns CDR1 MNHNY and CDR2 SVGAGI (reference sequence). The CDR3 consists of 14 residues. The V gene end was trimmed by 6 bases and the J gene end by 4 bases; junction bases not matched to a gene: 5. This CDR3 reads CASRDRGSGYGYTF. The CDR3 DNA sequence: TGTGCCAGCAGGGACAGGGGGTCGGGCTATGGCTACACCTTC.

The V and J genes are TRBV5-4 and TRBJ2-1; D remains ambiguous. The V gene's germline CDR1 is SGHNT and CDR2 YYREEE (reference sequence). This CDR3 spans 14 amino acids. The germline V and J ends were trimmed by 0 bases and 10 bases, with 14 bases remaining between them. The CDR3 DNA follows: TGTGCCAGCAGCTTGGGGAACGGGTTCGGAGAGCAGTTCTTC. Amino acid sequence: CASSLGNGFGEQFF. The variable domain in full, completed from reference TRBV5-4 and TRBJ2-1, reads ETGVTQSPTHLIKTRGQQVTLRCSSQSGHNTVSWYQQALGQGPQFIFQYYREEENGRGNFPPRFSGLQFPNYSSELNVNALELDDSALYLCASSLGNGFGEQFFGPGTRLTVL.

V is TRBV27 and J is TRBJ2-7; TRBD2 matches 7 bases. V lost 3 bases and J lost 4; bases outside the gene matches: 3. The CDR3 covers 13 residues. Germline V lookup: CDR1 MNHEY, CDR2 SMNVEV (reference sequence). The CDR3 nucleotides read TGTGCCAGCAGTTTTGCCGGGGGGTACGAGCAGTACTTC. Its protein is CASSFAGGYEQYF.

This chain joins TRBV9 and TRBJ1-2; possibly TRBD1 for D (5 bases). Trimming stripped 4 bases from V and 4 bases from J, with 17 bases between. Germline V CDR1 and CDR2: SGDLS, YYNGEE. The CDR3 contains 15 residues. CDR3 in amino acids: CASSPLRGSGYGYTF. The CDR3 DNA reads as TGTGCCAGCAGCCCCCTGCGGGGGAGCGGCTATGGCTACACCTTC.

In this sample, this clone turned up a few times. The rearrangement uses TRBV5-8 and TRBJ1-3; TRBD1 agrees at 9 bases. CDR1 is SGHTS, CDR2 YDEGEE, per germline. Trimming took 5 bases from V and 4 from J; bases not matched to a gene: 4. This CDR3 contains 14 residues. DNA for the CDR3: TGTGCCAGCAGGAGGACAGGGGCGGGAAACACCATATATTTT. Amino acids: CASRRTGAGNTIYF.

The rearrangement joins TRBV28 to TRBJ1-2; 7 bases map to TRBD1. V lost 6 bases, J lost 8 bases, and 9 bases stayed unmatched. There are 13 residues in the CDR3. Germline V gene data show CDR1 as MDHEN and CDR2 as SYDVKM. CDR3 protein: CASRPPGQQGYTF. In nucleotides, the CDR3 is TGTGCCAGCAGGCCACCGGGACAGCAGGGCTACACCTTC.

The chain uses TRBV11-2 and TRBJ1-3, with TRBD1 as a possible D gene (5 bases). CDR3 size: 16 residues. Trimming left V 5 bases short and J 3 bases short, with 17 bases between. Germline CDR1 and CDR2: SGHAT and FQNNGV. CDR3 sequence: CASSPGPGEHGNTIYF. CDR3 DNA: TGTGCCAGCAGCCCCGGTCCGGGGGAGCATGGAAACACCATATATTTT.

V usage is TRBV5-1 and J usage is TRBJ1-2; TRBD1 might be the D (5 bases). The V and J ends lost 0 bases and 8 bases respectively, with 20 bases between them. The CDR3 loop spans 16 amino acids. The germline V gene has CDR1 SGHRS and CDR2 YFSETQ. The CDR3 region has the DNA TGCGCCAGCAGCTTGGGATTATTCAGGGTCGGAGAAGGCTACACCTTC. Translating gives CASSLGLFRVGEGYTF.

There are a few counts of this clone. The genes are TRBV9 and TRBJ2-5, with no clear D. V was trimmed by 0 bases and J by 5 bases, leaving 8 bases between them. The CDR3 is made up of 13 amino acids. The germline gives CDR1 SGDLS, CDR2 YYNGEE. CDR3 sequence (DNA): TGTGCCAGCAGCGTAGTCGGGTCGGAGACCCAGTACTTC. The encoded protein is CASSVVGSETQYF.

The chain carries TRBV10-3 and TRBJ2-7; TRBD1 is a possible D gene (6 bases). CDR1 and CDR2 (germline): ENHRY, SYGVKD. Trimming stripped 2 bases from V and 2 bases from J, with 19 bases between. This CDR3 region has 17 residues. The CDR3, as DNA: TGTGCCATCAGTGAGGCCCGCTCCAGACAGGTACCCTACGAGCAGTACTTC. The encoded protein is CAISEARSRQVPYEQYF.

V usage is TRBV5-6 and J usage is TRBJ2-7; 9 bases fit TRBD1. The trim removed 6 bases at V and 3 bases at J, leaving 10 bases unmatched. The CDR3 sequence is 15 residues long. Germline-derived CDR1 and CDR2 are SGHDT and YYEEEE. CDR3 amino acids: CASKDYGTGLYEQYF. The CDR3 DNA is TGTGCCAGCAAGGATTACGGGACAGGGCTCTACGAGCAGTACTTC.

J is TRBJ2-7 and V is TRBV5-1, with 9 nucleotides matching TRBD1. Trimming took 0 bases from V and 4 from J; bases not matched to a gene: 8. The CDR3 runs 16 residues. Germline values: CDR1 SGHRS, CDR2 YFSETQ. The CDR3 DNA reads as TGCGCCAGCAGCTTGGCCGTCGGGACAGGGACATACGAGCAGTACTTC. It translates to CASSLAVGTGTYEQYF.

This clone was observed a single time. V gene TRBV10-1 combines with J gene TRBJ2-4; 11 bases agree with TRBD2. In germline, CDR1 is WNHNN, CDR2 SYGVQD (reference sequence). Trimming took 0 bases from V and 6 from J; bases not matched to a gene: 1. There are 15 residues in the CDR3. CDR3 loop: CASSESTSGRNIQYF. CDR3 coding DNA: TGCGCCAGCAGTGAGTCTACTAGCGGGAGAAACATTCAGTACTTC.

CDR3 sequence: CASSSGQGDPTLEAFF. In DNA, the CDR3 is TGCGCCAGCAGCTCCGGACAGGGGGACCCGACCCTAGAAGCTTTCTTT. The rearrangement joins TRBV5-1 to TRBJ1-1, with 10 bases aligning to TRBD1. With V trimmed by 3 bases and J by 8 bases, 13 bases remained unmatched. The CDR3 is 16 amino acids. The germline CDR1 and CDR2 sequences are SGHRS and YFSETQ.

The V gene is TRBV6-1, the J gene TRBJ2-5; 8 bases match TRBD1. V dropped 1 base and J dropped 7; count of bases not matched to a gene: 11. The CDR3 spans 16 residues. The germline V gene has CDR1 MNHNS and CDR2 SASEGT. CDR3 sequence (DNA): TGTGCCAGCAGTGAAGTGGGGACAGGAGGAGTAGGGACCCAGTACTTC. It specifies CASSEVGTGGVGTQYF.

The V and J genes are TRBV6-1 and TRBJ2-1; 9 bases are shared with TRBD2. Unmatched junction bases numbered 9, after V lost 0 bases and J lost 15 bases. This CDR3 is 14 amino acids long. Per germline, CDR1 MNHNS and CDR2 SASEGT. The CDR3 spells CASSEALWREGRFF. In DNA, the CDR3 is TGTGCCAGCAGTGAAGCTCTCTGGCGGGAGGGCCGGTTCTTC.